A single sample is the source of the 10 T cell receptor beta chains below, sequenced in a study of T cells in Graves' hyperthyroidism and ophthalmopathy (dated by TCRdb to between 2019 and 2020). Libraries were prepared through multiplex PCR. TCRdb lists the instrument as Illumina HiSeq 2000. The TCR beta CDR3 regions were amplified from RNA transcripts. A first-round RT-PCR of the TCR CDR3 used the HTBI primer set with the Qiagen OneStep RT-PCR kit. TCRdb redid the processing of the public reads, applying fastp at Q25 and MiXCR, and retained in-frame beta chains. CDR3 protein duplicates are merged, each entry listing the most common genes and DNA. The sample profile shows approximately 630,000 distinct CDR3 sequences; 15% to 20% of them were found once. Over 3.5% of the sample goes to the ten largest clones. The sample consisted of blood. The receptors originated from a woman aged 25 to 39 with Graves' hyperthyroidism.

This clonotype was counted many times. The CDR3 loop reads CASSIGTIYEQYF. For the CDR3, the DNA is TGCGCCAGCAGCATCGGGACAATCTACGAGCAGTACTTC. This rearrangement joins TRBV5-1 to TRBJ2-7, with D possibly TRBD1 on 6 matching bases. This CDR3 has 13 residues. Trimming took off 4 bases at V and 3 bases at J, with 11 bases between the two ends. CDR1 and CDR2 from the germline V gene are SGHRS and YFSETQ.

This clonotype was detected only a few times. The junction differs from germline at one of its ends, possibly a read error. The V and J genes are TRBV28 and TRBJ2-1; the D is unclear. The CDR3 extends over 11 amino acids. The germline gives CDR1 MDHEN, CDR2 SYDVKM. CDR3 loop: CASRLHYEQLF. The DNA for the CDR3 is TGTGCCAGCAGGTTACACTATGAGCAGCTCTTC.

This clonotype was seen ten or more times. The chain combines TRBV30 with TRBJ1-2; D remains unclear. Trimming pared 0 bases from V and 4 bases from J, leaving 12 bases between. Germline CDR1 and CDR2: GTSNPN and SVGIG (reference sequence). The CDR3 totals 14 residues. The CDR3 sequence is CAWSVPGIGYGYTF. The CDR3 DNA reads as TGTGCCTGGAGTGTACCGGGAATAGGCTATGGCTACACCTTC. Full variable domain (missing parts from reference TRBV30 and TRBJ1-2): SQTIHQWPATLVQPVGSPLSLECTVEGTSNPNLYWYRQAAGRGLQLLFYSVGIGQISSEVPQNLSASRPQDRQFILSSKKLLLSDSGFYLCAWSVPGIGYGYTFGSGTRLTVV.

The chain carries TRBV6-6 and TRBJ1-6; D not resolved. This CDR3 spans 13 amino acids. The germline V gene encodes CDR1 MNHNY and CDR2 SVGAGI (reference sequence). V gave up 2 bases and J gave up 7 bases, with 6 bases separating them. CDR3 DNA sequence: TGTGCCAGCAGTTACGAAGGGAATTCACCCCTCCACTTT. Translated: CASSYEGNSPLHF.

The chain is built from TRBV24-1 and TRBJ2-1, with D possibly being TRBD1 or TRBD2 (5 bases each). CDR3 length: 14 residues. Trimming left V 6 bases short and J 6 bases short, with 14 bases between. Germline values: CDR1 KGHDR, CDR2 SFDVKD. The CDR3 DNA reads as TGTGCCACCAGTAGGGAATTGGGGGTCAATGAGCAGTTCTTC. It is translated as CATSRELGVNEQFF.

The V and J genes are TRBV20-1 and TRBJ2-5; D possibly corresponds to TRBD1 (6 bases). V lost 4 bases and J 0 bases, leaving 12 bases between the germline ends. The CDR3 contains 14 residues. Per the germline V gene, CDR1 is DFQATT and CDR2 is SNEGSKA (reference sequence). Here the CDR3 DNA reads TGCAGTGCTAAAAACCGGGACAACCAAGAGACCCAGTACTTC. Residues: CSAKNRDNQETQYF.

This clonotype came up many times. This rearrangement joins TRBV28 to TRBJ2-7; weak D call: TRBD1 (6 bases). The V end lost 3 bases, the J end lost 3 bases, and 12 bases lay between the germline ends. The CDR3 spans 14 residues. CDR1 MDHEN and CDR2 SYDVKM come from the germline V gene. For the CDR3, the DNA is TGTGCCAGCAGTTTGCCTGGGACAAACTACGAGCAGTACTTC. Translating it yields CASSLPGTNYEQYF. Filled out from reference TRBV28 and TRBJ2-7, the complete variable domain reads DVKVTQSSRYLVKRTGEKVFLECVQDMDHENMFWYRQDPGLGLRLIYFSYDVKMKEKGDIPEGYSVSREKKERFSLILESASTNQTSMYLCASSLPGTNYEQYFGPGTRLTVT.

The chain couples TRBV20-1 to TRBJ2-7; TRBD2 matches at 13 bases. Unmatched junction bases numbered 8, after V lost 6 bases and J lost 3 bases. CDR1 is DFQATT, CDR2 SNEGSKA, per germline (reference sequence). CDR3 length equals 15 residues. CDR3 in amino acids: CSARTSGSTFYEQYF. For the CDR3, the DNA is TGCAGTGCCCGGACTAGCGGGAGTACTTTCTACGAGCAGTACTTC.

At least ten counts were recorded for this clonotype. This rearrangement joins TRBV7-9 to TRBJ2-7; D may match TRBD1 or TRBD2 (6 bases each). Germline V gene sequence: CDR1 SEHNR, CDR2 FQNEAQ (reference sequence). This CDR3 contains 15 residues. V lost 6 bases and J 3 bases, leaving 18 bases between the germline ends. Written as DNA, the CDR3 is TGTGCCAGCAGGGGGGAACAGGGAGGAATCTACGAGCAGTACTTC. Amino acids: CASRGEQGGIYEQYF.

This chain joins TRBV29-1 and TRBJ2-3; TRBD2 agrees at 12 bases. Germline V gives CDR1 SQVTM, CDR2 ANQGSEA. Trimming removed 4 bases from V and 4 bases from J; junction bases left unmatched: 3. The CDR3 totals 14 residues. This CDR3 reads CSVATSGGSDTQYF. In DNA, the CDR3 is TGCAGCGTTGCGACTAGCGGGGGATCAGATACGCAGTATTTT.